This T cell receptor beta chain was sequenced during a study of cytomegalovirus exposure and HLA in healthy donors. Germline values: CDR1 SQVTM, CDR2 ANQGSEA. V lost 2 bases and J lost 8, with 12 bases in between. The CDR3 runs 12 residues. Here immunoSEQ multiplex PCR was the method, and the copy in TCRdb shows in-frame clones only, minus some. In the table there are some 200,000 clones, 90% to 95% of which are singletons. The origin of this receptor is a woman aged 18-29 years in good health and CMV-seronegative. The chain employs TRBV29-1 and TRBJ1-1; D possibly corresponds to TRBD1 (5 bases). Sequencing input: PBMCs. CDR3 sequence reads: CSVENGGAEAFF. The CDR3 nucleotides read TGCAGCGTTGAAAATGGAGGGGCGGAAGCTTTCTTT. The variable domain in full, with the rest retrieved from reference TRBV29-1 and TRBJ1-1, is SAVISQKPSRDICQRGTSLTIQCQVDSQVTMMFWYRQQPGQSLTLIATANQGSEATYESGFVIDKFPISRPNLTFSTLTVSNMSPEDSSIYLCSVENGGAEAFFGQGTRLTVV.